These T cell receptor beta chains were read from a single sample in a study of T-cell reconstitution after alpha-beta-depleted transplantation in children. Via MiXCR, TCRdb re-called the PCR reads, giving one row per CDR3 protein. Of approximately 420,000 distinct CDR3 sequences listed, approximately 11% were seen once; the top ten hold roughly 6%. The input for sequencing was PBMCs from the stem cell graft donor, taken from the stem cell graft. The source is a human donor who donated a stem cell graft to a child with acute myeloid leukemia. The CDR3 runs from the conserved cysteine through the conserved F or W. The order of the fields is CDR3 length, J gene, V gene, clone size, D gene, CDR3 protein, CDR3 DNA. A D gene is named only where the DNA matches it firmly. Size is omitted from some rows. Given values are once, few, many or a class for expanded clones.

14,TRBJ2-3,TRBV7-9,few,TRBD1,CASQRDRDADTQYF,TGTGCCAGCCAGCGCGACAGGGATGCAGATACGCAGTATTTT
13,TRBJ2-5,TRBV20-1,many,-,CSARGNWRETQYF,TGCAGTGCTAGAGGGAACTGGCGAGAGACCCAGTACTTC
15,TRBJ2-5,TRBV5-5,-,-,CASRQRPGLKETQYF,TGTGCCAGCAGACAACGGCCGGGGTTAAAAGAGACCCAGTACTTC
16,TRBJ2-1,TRBV4-3,few,TRBD2,CASSQGPSGDYNEQFF,TGCGCCAGCAGCCAAGGCCCCAGCGGGGACTACAATGAGCAGTTCTTC
18,TRBJ2-2,TRBV5-1,few,TRBD2,CASSRLGLAGINTGELFF,TGCGCCAGCAGTAGATTGGGACTAGCGGGAATTAACACCGGGGAGCTGTTTTTT
17,TRBJ2-1,TRBV7-8,-,-,CASSSTGSLLPDNEQFF,TGTGCCAGCAGCTCAACGGGCAGCCTATTACCGGACAATGAGCAGTTCTTC
14,TRBJ2-1,TRBV25-1,-,TRBD2,CASSLRTSGPEQFF,TGTGCCAGCAGTCTCCGGACTAGCGGACCTGAGCAGTTCTTC
13,TRBJ2-7,TRBV3-1,few,-,CASSSEISYEQYF,TGTGCCAGTTCCAGCGAAATCTCCTACGAGCAGTACTTC
13,TRBJ2-5,TRBV7-8,-,-,CASSLGGPQTQYF,TGTGCCAGCAGCTTAGGGGGGCCCCAGACCCAGTACTTC
14,TRBJ2-1,TRBV20-1,-,TRBD2,CSARWREAYNEQFF,TGCAGTGCTAGGTGGCGGGAGGCCTACAATGAGCAGTTCTTC
15,TRBJ2-5,TRBV7-9,few,-,CASSLVQGPWETQYF,TGTGCCAGCAGCTTAGTGCAGGGGCCTTGGGAGACCCAGTACTTC
16,TRBJ1-5,TRBV4-1,-,TRBD1,CASGHPGQALNQPQHF,TGCGCCAGCGGTCATCCGGGACAGGCCTTAAATCAGCCCCAGCATTTT
13,TRBJ2-5,TRBV6-1,-,TRBD2,CASQGLPQETQYF,TGTGCCAGTCAGGGACTACCGCAAGAGACCCAGTACTTC
13,TRBJ2-7,TRBV20-1,few,-,CSARAWTSDEQYF,TGCAGTGCTAGAGCCTGGACATCCGACGAGCAGTACTTC
14,TRBJ1-2,TRBV5-1,-,-,CASSLVSSSYGYTF,TGCGCCAGCAGCTTGGTGTCCTCATCCTATGGCTACACCTTC
11,TRBJ2-7,TRBV6-2/TRBV6-3,few,TRBD1,CASRDRDEQYF,TGTGCCAGCCGGGACAGGGACGAGCAGTACTTC
13,TRBJ2-3,TRBV20-1,-,-,CSAWRGATDTQYF,TGCAGTGCTTGGAGGGGGGCCACAGATACGCAGTATTTT
17,TRBJ2-3,TRBV20-1,few,-,CSASYKGSSNQTDTQYF,TGCAGTGCTTCCTACAAGGGGAGTAGTAATCAAACAGATACGCAGTATTTT
15,TRBJ2-7,TRBV5-1,many,TRBD2,CASSRGTSGAYEQYF,TGCGCCAGCAGCCGTGGGACTAGCGGCGCCTACGAGCAGTACTTC
12,TRBJ1-2,TRBV5-5,few,-,CASSLQGRGYTF,TGTGCCAGCAGCTTGCAGGGTCGTGGCTACACCTTC
13,TRBJ1-3,TRBV10-3,many,-,CAISPSSGNTIYF,TGTGCCATCTCCCCCAGCTCTGGAAACACCATATATTTT
15,TRBJ1-2,TRBV6-1,-,TRBD1,CASSERGTDSYGYTF,TGTGCCAGCAGTGAAAGGGGGACAGACAGCTATGGCTACACCTTC
14,TRBJ2-5,TRBV20-1,-,-,CSASGLGNQETQYF,TGCAGTGCGTCTGGCTTGGGGAACCAAGAGACCCAGTACTTC
17,TRBJ2-7,TRBV21-1,few,-,CASSKAPRVAELDEQYF,TGTGCCAGCAGCAAAGCACCGAGGGTCGCTGAACTCGACGAGCAGTACTTC
12,TRBJ1-2,TRBV20-1,-,-,CSAVPGGYGYTF,TGCAGTGCTGTTCCGGGTGGCTATGGCTACACCTTC
16,TRBJ2-2,TRBV20-1,few,TRBD2,CSASVPIAGDTGELFF,TGCAGTGCTAGTGTGCCTATAGCGGGGGACACCGGGGAGCTGTTTTTT
13,TRBJ2-5,TRBV5-1,few,-,CASSLGDRETQYF,TGCGCCAGCAGCTTGGGGGATCGTGAGACCCAGTACTTC
12,TRBJ2-5,TRBV30,-,TRBD2,CAWAGGGETQYF,TGTGCCTGGGCGGGAGGGGGAGAGACCCAGTACTTC